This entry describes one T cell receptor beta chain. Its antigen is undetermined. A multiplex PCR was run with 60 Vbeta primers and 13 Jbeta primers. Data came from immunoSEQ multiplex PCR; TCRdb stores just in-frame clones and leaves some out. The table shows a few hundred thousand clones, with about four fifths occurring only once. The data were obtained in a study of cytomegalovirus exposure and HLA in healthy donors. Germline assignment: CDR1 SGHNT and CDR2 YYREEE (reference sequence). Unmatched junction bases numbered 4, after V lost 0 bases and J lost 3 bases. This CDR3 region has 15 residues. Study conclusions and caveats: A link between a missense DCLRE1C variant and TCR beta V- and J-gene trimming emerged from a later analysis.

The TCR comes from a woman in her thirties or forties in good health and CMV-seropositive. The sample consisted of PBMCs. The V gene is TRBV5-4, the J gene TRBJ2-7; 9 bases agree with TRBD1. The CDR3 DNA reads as TGTGCCAGCAGCTTGGGCACAGGGGGCTTCTACGAGCAGTACTTC. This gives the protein CASSLGTGGFYEQYF.